Listed here is a single T cell receptor (beta chain). What it binds is unknown. A multiplex PCR was run with 60 Vbeta primers and 13 Jbeta primers. Generated by immunoSEQ multiplex PCR, the TCRdb table keeps only in-frame clones and is missing some. The sample lists around 190,000 clones; roughly 82% were seen once. V lost 1 base and J 7 bases, leaving 11 bases between the germline ends. Germline V gene data show CDR1 as MGHRA and CDR2 as YSYEKL. The length of the CDR3 is 14 residues. This specimen comes from a study of cytomegalovirus exposure and HLA in healthy donors. Study observations and caveats: Some V segments (TRBV6-2 and TRBV6-3 among them) were excluded as indistinguishable.

The gene calls are TRBV4-1 and TRBJ1-5, with D perhaps matching TRBD1 (6 bases). Sequencing was done on a sample of PBMCs. The TCR sequence derives from a woman aged 45-59 years in good health and CMV-seronegative. CDR3 nucleotide sequence: TGCGCCAGCAGCCAAGGGACAGTTGGGCAGCCCCAGCATTTT. It codes for CASSQGTVGQPQHF.